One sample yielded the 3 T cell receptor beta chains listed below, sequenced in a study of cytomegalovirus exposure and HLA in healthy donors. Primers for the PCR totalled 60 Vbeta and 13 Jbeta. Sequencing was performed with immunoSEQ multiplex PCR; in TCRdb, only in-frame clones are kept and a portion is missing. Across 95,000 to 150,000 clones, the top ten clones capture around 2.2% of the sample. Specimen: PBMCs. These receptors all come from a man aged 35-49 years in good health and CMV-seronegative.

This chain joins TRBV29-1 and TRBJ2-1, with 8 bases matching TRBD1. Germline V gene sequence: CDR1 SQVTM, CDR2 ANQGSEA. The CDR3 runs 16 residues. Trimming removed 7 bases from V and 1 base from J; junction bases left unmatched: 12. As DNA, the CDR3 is TGCAGCGCACGGTGGCAGGGGGCAATATCCTACAATGAGCAGTTCTTC. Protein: CSARWQGAISYNEQFF.

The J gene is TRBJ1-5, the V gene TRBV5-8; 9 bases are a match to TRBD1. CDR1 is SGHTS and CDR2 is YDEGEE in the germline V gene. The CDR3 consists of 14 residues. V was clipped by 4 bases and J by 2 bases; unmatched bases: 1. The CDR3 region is CASSGDRGNQPQHF. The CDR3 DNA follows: TGTGCCAGCAGCGGGGACAGGGGCAATCAGCCCCAGCATTTT.

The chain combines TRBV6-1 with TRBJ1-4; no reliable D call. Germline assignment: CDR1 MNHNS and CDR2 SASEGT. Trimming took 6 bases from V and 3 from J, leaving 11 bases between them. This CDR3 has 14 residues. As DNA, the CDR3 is TGTGCCAGCAGACCCTCCGGGGCTAATGAAAAACTGTTTTTT. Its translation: CASRPSGANEKLFF.